A single sample gave rise to the 20 T cell receptor beta chains below, sequenced in a study of cytomegalovirus exposure and HLA in healthy donors (dated by TCRdb to the late 2010s). Receptors were amplified or captured by the immunoSEQ multiplex PCR assay. A mixture of 60 forward primers for TCR Vbeta segments and 13 reverse primers for TCR Jbeta segments was used in the multiplex PCR. TCRdb provides this immuneACCESS table in a form limited to in-frame rearrangements. Some clones are lacking; in checked studies, under half of them reflect an unresolved V gene, and why the rest are absent is not known. Within this sample are about 160,000 clones, with about four fifths of them counted one time only. Roughly 6.7% of the sample rests with the top ten. Material for sequencing was PBMCs. Receptor source: a man aged 45-65 years in good health and CMV-seropositive.

The chain combines TRBV5-6 with TRBJ1-2; D gene ambiguous. CDR3 length: 13 residues. CDR1 is SGHDT, CDR2 YYEEEE, per germline. The V and J ends lost 4 bases and 3 bases respectively, with 10 bases between them. This chain's CDR3 is CASSPVRHYGYTF. Here the CDR3 DNA reads TGTGCCAGCAGCCCGGTCAGGCACTATGGCTACACCTTC. Variable domain in full (rest from reference TRBV5-6 and TRBJ1-2): DAGVTQSPTHLIKTRGQQVTLRCSPKSGHDTVSWYQQALGQGPQFIFQYYEEEERQRGNFPDRFSGHQFPNYSSELNVNALLLGDSALYLCASSPVRHYGYTFGSGTRLTVV.

Comment on this clone: In the same sample, other DNA sequences code for this CDR3. V is TRBV5-1 and J is TRBJ2-1, with 7 bases aligning to TRBD2. The CDR3 runs 15 residues. The V gene end was trimmed by 0 bases and the J gene end by 3 bases; junction bases not matched to a gene: 3. The V gene's germline CDR1 is SGHRS and CDR2 YFSETQ. CDR3 residues: CASSLEGGSYNEQFF. For the CDR3, the DNA is TGCGCCAGCAGCTTGGAAGGCGGGAGCTACAATGAGCAGTTCTTC.

The gene calls are TRBV5-1 and TRBJ1-2, with TRBD1 as a possible D gene (5 bases). Germline V gene sequence: CDR1 SGHRS, CDR2 YFSETQ. The CDR3 totals 14 residues. V was cut by 0 bases and J by 0 bases, with 6 bases left in between. CDR3 sequence (DNA): TGCGCCAGCAGCTTGGACAGGTCTAACTATGGCTACACCTTC. Translating gives CASSLDRSNYGYTF.

With respect to this clone: The junction departs from germline at one end; a sequencing error may be responsible. This chain uses TRBV28 with TRBJ1-3, with D unclear. CDR3 size: 13 residues. Germline loops: CDR1 MDHEN, CDR2 SYDVKM. DNA of the CDR3: TGTGCCAGCAGTTTAGAAGCCACTTCTAGAGTGCATTTT. As protein: CASSLEATSRVHF.

The chain recombines TRBV6-4 with TRBJ2-3; 10 positions match TRBD2. J gave up 3 bases and V 4 bases, and 7 bases lay outside the gene matches. Germline V gene lookup returns CDR1 MRHNA and CDR2 SNTAGT. This CDR3 comprises 16 residues. The CDR3 spells CASSALAGEKTDTQYF. The DNA of the CDR3 is TGTGCCAGCAGTGCCCTAGCGGGAGAGAAAACAGATACGCAGTATTTT.

The chain uses TRBV30 and TRBJ2-7, with TRBD2 matching over 10 bases. The CDR3 sequence is 15 residues long. With V trimmed by 3 bases and J by 0 bases, 5 bases remained unmatched. Germline loops: CDR1 GTSNPN, CDR2 SVGIG (reference sequence). CDR3 coding DNA: TGTGCCTGGAGCGCGGGACTAGCGAGCTCCTACGAGCAGTACTTC. This translates into CAWSAGLASSYEQYF. The complete variable domain, with remaining parts taken from reference TRBV30 and TRBJ2-7, reads SQTIHQWPATLVQPVGSPLSLECTVEGTSNPNLYWYRQAAGRGLQLLFYSVGIGQISSEVPQNLSASRPQDRQFILSSKKLLLSDSGFYLCAWSAGLASSYEQYFGPGTRLTVT.

The V gene is TRBV5-1, the J gene TRBJ1-1; 7 bases are a match to TRBD1. Germline CDR1 reads SGHRS; CDR2 reads YFSETQ. The trim removed 4 bases at V and 6 bases at J, leaving 18 bases unmatched. The CDR3 length is 17 residues. The CDR3 DNA sequence: TGCGCCAGCAGCCGAGGGGCAGGGGGGAATCAGGCCGCTGAAGCTTTCTTT. Protein product: CASSRGAGGNQAAEAFF.

V and J are TRBV27 and TRBJ2-7; D not resolved. Germline V lookup: CDR1 MNHEY, CDR2 SMNVEV (reference sequence). CDR3 size: 14 residues. Trimming took 0 bases from V and 2 from J, leaving 8 bases between them. CDR3 amino acids: CASSLSPHPYEQYF. Here the CDR3 DNA reads TGTGCCAGCAGTTTATCCCCACATCCCTACGAGCAGTACTTC.

The rearrangement joins TRBV9 to TRBJ2-5; 14 nucleotides match TRBD2. CDR1 is SGDLS and CDR2 is YYNGEE in the germline V gene. After removal of 3 bases from V and 4 bases from J, the junction contained 5 bases not matched to a gene. The CDR3 extends over 16 amino acids. The CDR3 nucleotides are TGTGCCAGCAGCGAGGGACTAGCGGGAGTCCTAGAGACCCAGTACTTC. Its translation: CASSEGLAGVLETQYF.

This clone was seen a handful of times. The gene calls are TRBV10-3 and TRBJ1-2, with D hard to call. Deletions cut 0 bases from V and 8 bases from J, with 10 bases between. Germline V gene sequence: CDR1 ENHRY, CDR2 SYGVKD. This CDR3 has 13 residues. The DNA of the CDR3 is TGTGCCATCAGTGAGTCGATGGTGGAGGGCTACACCTTC. This sequence encodes CAISESMVEGYTF.

The chain uses TRBV5-1 and TRBJ2-6, with TRBD1 matching over 11 bases. CDR3 length: 19 residues. J gave up 2 bases and V 0 bases, and 7 bases lay outside the gene matches. Germline CDR1 SGHRS, CDR2 YFSETQ. CDR3 DNA: TGCGCCAGCAGCTTGGTCTTCGGACAGGGGGCGACTGGGGCCAACGTCCTGACTTTC. It is translated as CASSLVFGQGATGANVLTF.

The genes are TRBV29-1 and TRBJ1-3, with a tentative D call TRBD1 (5 bases). This CDR3 is 12 amino acids long. Germline CDR1 reads SQVTM; CDR2 reads ANQGSEA. Trimming removed 7 bases from V and 2 bases from J, with 9 bases in between. The CDR3 region has the DNA TGCAGCGCGGACACGCCTGGAAACACCATATATTTT. Translated, it gives CSADTPGNTIYF.

The V gene is TRBV5-1, the J gene TRBJ2-5; 10 positions agree with TRBD2. There are 17 residues in the CDR3. The V segment lost 0 bases and the J segment 2 bases; nucleotides outside the gene matches: 7. Germline V gene data show CDR1 as SGHRS and CDR2 as YFSETQ. The DNA of the CDR3 is TGCGCCAGCAGCTTGGTGTCTAGCGGGAGCCTTCAAGAGACCCAGTACTTC. It yields the protein CASSLVSSGSLQETQYF.

The chain joins TRBV5-4 to TRBJ1-2, with 7 bases that match TRBD1. Germline CDR1 SGHNT, CDR2 YYREEE (reference sequence). CDR3 length: 15 amino acids. With 4 bases clipped from V and 1 base from J, the junction kept 7 bases outside the gene matches. The DNA of the CDR3 is TGTGCCAGCAGCACCTTACAGGGGTTTAACTATGGCTACACCTTC. This codes for CASSTLQGFNYGYTF.

The V and J genes are TRBV9 and TRBJ2-2, with a tentative D call TRBD2 (7 bases). Germline-derived CDR1 and CDR2 are SGDLS and YYNGEE. This CDR3 contains 16 residues. V lost 0 bases and J 4 bases, leaving 13 bases between the germline ends. The CDR3 DNA reads TGTGCCAGCAGCGTAGCTACGGGGGGCCCCACCGGGGAGCTGTTTTTT. It translates to CASSVATGGPTGELFF.

CDR3 protein: CASSSGTGGRTEAFF. As DNA, the CDR3 is TGTGCCAGCAGCTCCGGGACAGGGGGCCGCACTGAAGCTTTCTTT. The V call is TRBV28, the J call TRBJ1-1, with 12 bases fitting TRBD1. CDR3 length equals 15 residues. Germline-derived CDR1 and CDR2 are MDHEN and SYDVKM. Trimming cost V 6 bases and J 4 bases; bases outside gene matches: 6.

There are a few counts of this clone. In nucleotides, the CDR3 is TGTGCCAGCAGTTTAAGGGACTATTACTCCTACAATGAGCAGTTCTTC. It yields the protein CASSLRDYYSYNEQFF. The chain joins TRBV27 to TRBJ2-1; 7 nucleotides agree with TRBD2. The CDR3 is 16 residues long. J was trimmed by 0 bases and V by 2 bases; bases with no gene match: 4. Germline V CDR1 and CDR2: MNHEY, SMNVEV (reference sequence).

The chain uses TRBV27 and TRBJ2-7, with 7 bases fitting TRBD2. V was clipped by 3 bases and J by 0 bases; unmatched bases: 5. CDR1 and CDR2 (germline): MNHEY, SMNVEV (reference sequence). The CDR3 length is 15 residues. The CDR3 spells CASSFGGGSSYEQYF. As DNA, the CDR3 is TGTGCCAGCAGTTTTGGGGGGGGGAGCTCCTACGAGCAGTACTTC.

This chain links TRBV19 with TRBJ2-7, with TRBD2 matching over 10 bases. The CDR3 contains 16 residues. V gave up 10 bases and J gave up 5 bases; unmatched junction bases: 17. The germline gives CDR1 LNHDA, CDR2 SQIVND (reference sequence). CDR3 in DNA: TGTGCCATGGGGGCTAGCGGGAGTAGGTGGGGCAACGAGCAGTACTTC. Encoded protein: CAMGASGSRWGNEQYF.

The chain combines TRBV5-1 with TRBJ1-6; D ambiguous. The CDR3 has 16 amino acids. Germline lookup yields CDR1 SGHRS and CDR2 YFSETQ. The V and J ends lost 0 bases and 5 bases respectively, with 12 bases between them. DNA for the CDR3: TGCGCCAGCAGCTTGGCCTGGTCGGGAAATAATTCACCCCTCCACTTT. Translation: CASSLAWSGNNSPLHF. Based on the CDR3 plus reference TRBV5-1 and TRBJ1-6, the full variable domain is KAGVTQTPRYLIKTRGQQVTLSCSPISGHRSVSWYQQTPGQGLQFLFEYFSETQRNKGNFPGRFSGRQFSNSRSEMNVSTLELGDSALYLCASSLAWSGNNSPLHFGNGTRLTVT.